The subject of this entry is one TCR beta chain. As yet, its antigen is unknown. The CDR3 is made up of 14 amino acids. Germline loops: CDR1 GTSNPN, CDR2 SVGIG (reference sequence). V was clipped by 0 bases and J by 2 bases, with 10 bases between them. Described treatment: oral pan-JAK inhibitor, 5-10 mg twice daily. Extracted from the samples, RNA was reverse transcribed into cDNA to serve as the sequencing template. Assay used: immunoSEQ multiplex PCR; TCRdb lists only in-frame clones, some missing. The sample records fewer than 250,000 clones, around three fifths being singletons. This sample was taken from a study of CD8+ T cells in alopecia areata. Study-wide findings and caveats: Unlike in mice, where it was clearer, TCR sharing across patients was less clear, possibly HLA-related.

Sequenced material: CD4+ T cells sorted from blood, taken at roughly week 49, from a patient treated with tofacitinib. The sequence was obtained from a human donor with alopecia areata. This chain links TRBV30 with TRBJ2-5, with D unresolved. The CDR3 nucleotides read TGTGCCTGGAGTGTTGGCAGTCGGCAAGAGACCCAGTACTTC. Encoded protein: CAWSVGSRQETQYF.